These 8 T cell receptor beta chains originate from one sample sequenced in a study of shared clonotypes between healthy human individuals. Profiled with immunoSEQ multiplex PCR; TCRdb holds only in-frame clones, not every one. This table holds some 660,000 clones, 60% to 75% found once. Sequencing was performed on memory CD4+ T cells sorted from blood. Subset defined: CD45RA-negative fraction. These receptors were obtained from a woman aged 30 to 39 in good health.

In this sample, this clone turned up a few times. This rearrangement joins TRBV19 to TRBJ1-3; D call uncertain. Trimming stripped 6 bases from V and 0 bases from J, with 9 bases between. Germline-derived CDR1 and CDR2 are LNHDA and SQIVND (reference sequence). The CDR3 sequence is 14 residues long. CDR3 nucleotide sequence: TGTGCCAGTAGAAACAGCGGCTCTGGAAACACCATATATTTT. Amino acids: CASRNSGSGNTIYF.

The rearrangement uses TRBV5-1 and TRBJ2-5; D is ambiguous. V was clipped by 1 base and J by 1 base, with 11 bases between them. CDR1 is SGHRS, CDR2 YFSETQ, per germline. This CDR3 has 15 residues. This chain's CDR3 is CASSLLGRPQETQYF. The CDR3 DNA follows: TGCGCCAGCAGCTTGTTGGGTCGGCCCCAAGAGACCCAGTACTTC.

The V call is TRBV5-1, the J call TRBJ2-1, with TRBD1 matching 11 bases. With 4 bases clipped from V and 9 bases from J, the junction kept 3 bases outside the gene matches. CDR1 and CDR2 (germline): SGHRS, YFSETQ. The CDR3 is made up of 13 amino acids. The CDR3 protein is CASSGTGGREQFF. Written as DNA, the CDR3 is TGCGCCAGCAGCGGGACAGGGGGACGTGAGCAGTTCTTC.

The V call is TRBV19, the J call TRBJ2-2; D perhaps matches TRBD1 (9 bases). Germline V lookup: CDR1 LNHDA, CDR2 SQIVND (reference sequence). The CDR3 consists of 19 residues. The V end was cut by 10 bases, the J end by 9 bases, with 36 bases between. The CDR3 DNA sequence: TGTGCCAACCTGGGACAGGGAAGTATTAGCGGGAATTGTTTGAGGGAGCTGTTTTTT. It yields the protein CANLGQGSISGNCLRELFF.

Here the CDR3 DNA reads TGTGCCAGCGTCCAATCGACTAGCGGGAGTCCCTACGAGCAGTACTTC. This codes for CASVQSTSGSPYEQYF. This chain uses TRBV2 with TRBJ2-7; 12 nucleotides match TRBD2. The length of the CDR3 is 16 residues. Germline V gene data show CDR1 as SNHLY and CDR2 as FYNNEI. Germline trimming cut 8 bases from V and 2 bases from J; bases unmatched to any gene: 10.

The chain links TRBV5-1 to TRBJ1-3; D gene uncertain. The CDR3 has 15 residues. Trimming pared 5 bases from V and 0 bases from J, leaving 12 bases between. CDR1 and CDR2 from the germline V gene are SGHRS and YFSETQ. CDR3 sequence: CASRDDGYSGNTIYF. The CDR3 bases are TGCGCCAGCAGGGACGACGGGTACTCTGGAAACACCATATATTTT.

This chain uses TRBV4-1 with TRBJ2-1, with 14 bases aligning to TRBD2. This CDR3 has 14 residues. V was clipped by 1 base and J by 10 bases; unmatched bases: 0. Germline CDR1 and CDR2: MGHRA and YSYEKL. CDR3 sequence reads: CASSQGLAGGEQFF. As DNA, the CDR3 is TGCGCCAGCAGCCAAGGACTAGCGGGAGGGGAGCAGTTCTTC.

Regarding this clone: A junction boundary mismatches the germline segment, possibly from a read error. Other DNA sequences in the same sample also yield this CDR3. The rearrangement uses TRBV5-1 and TRBJ1-2; 8 nucleotides line up with TRBD1. This CDR3 is 13 amino acids long. Germline V gene lookup returns CDR1 SGHRS and CDR2 YFSETQ. The CDR3 DNA is TGCGCTAGCAGCTTGGGAGACAGGGGTGGCTACACCTTC. Its translation is CASSLGDRGGYTF.